This is a list of T cell receptor beta chains from one sample in a study of blood T cell repertoires in COVID-19. TCRdb's copy holds only in-frame clones and misses some; the assay was immunoSEQ multiplex PCR. The sample has roughly 150,000 clones; about 87% are singletons. The material sequenced was peripheral blood. Receptor source: a woman between 65 and 79 years old with COVID-19, enrolled during active disease. Both conserved end residues are part of each CDR3. A row's size may be missing; if present it is once, few, many or a size class.

CDR3	J	V	size
CASSPTAGRDYGYTF	TRBJ1-2	TRBV5-5	.
CASSSLGGPYGYTF	TRBJ1-2	TRBV6-5	.
CSVGGQSEETQYF	TRBJ2-5	TRBV29-1	.
CASSLKIAGHNEQFF	TRBJ2-1	TRBV7-3	.
CASSPRTRGGYTF	TRBJ1-2	TRBV7-9	.
CAISGGTGGTGRTEAFF	TRBJ1-1	TRBV10-3	.
CASSSSSGGKDTQYF	TRBJ2-3	TRBV5-4	.
CASTDRTNEKLFF	TRBJ1-4	TRBV7-9	.
CASSRPSTGGDGYTF	TRBJ1-2	TRBV5-1	.
CASSLDRGREKLFF	TRBJ1-4	TRBV7-6	.
CASSRLTGYGEKLFF	TRBJ1-4	TRBV2	.
CASSGSGGSGANVLTF	TRBJ2-6	TRBV11-3	.
CASRPTNSGANVLTF	TRBJ2-6	TRBV7-3	.
CASSRAGRPINLGNTIYF	TRBJ1-3	TRBV28	.
CASSSPGTGVKLFF	TRBJ1-4	TRBV28	.
CAWSLLDRRNQPQHF	TRBJ1-5	TRBV30	.
CASSRSGSTNEQFF	TRBJ2-1	TRBV19	.
CASSLGWDRYSNQPQHF	TRBJ1-5	TRBV7-9	.
CASSLSSGELFF	TRBJ2-2	TRBV3-1/TRBV3-2	.
CASSQEARSRGYTF	TRBJ1-2	TRBV4-2	.
CASSLGQGRYGYTF	TRBJ1-2	TRBV5-1	once
CASSLVGQGYEQYF	TRBJ2-7	TRBV5-1	.
CASSSLAVKETQYF	TRBJ2-5	TRBV27	.
CASSVGLLRGPRNQPQHF	TRBJ1-5	TRBV6-1	few
CASSLGGDHFTDTQYF	TRBJ2-3	TRBV5-1	.
CASTRGGEETQYF	TRBJ2-5	TRBV28	.
CASSLQIHSGANVLTF	TRBJ2-6	TRBV11-2	few
CASSKTGTGDDEQYF	TRBJ2-7	TRBV3-1/TRBV3-2	once
CASSTTSLAKNIQYF	TRBJ2-4	TRBV19	.
CASSQVPGGPSIQYF	TRBJ2-7	TRBV14	.
CASSNTGTLLFF	TRBJ1-4	TRBV6-6	.
CASGFDRVVTPLHF	TRBJ1-6	TRBV12-5	.
CASRTWTGDGNQPQHF	TRBJ1-5	TRBV28	.
CASSYSISGSQETQYF	TRBJ2-5	TRBV6-5	.
CASSYSAQGAGEQYF	TRBJ2-7	TRBV6-5	.
CASSFPRQGEQYF	TRBJ2-7	TRBV5-1	once
CATSRDLAGDYEQYF	TRBJ2-7	TRBV15	.
CASSQGWDRGNQPQHF	TRBJ1-5	TRBV3-1/TRBV3-2	.
CASSPRTSGVYNEQFF	TRBJ2-1	TRBV3-1/TRBV3-2	.
CASSGQGLGYNSPLHF	TRBJ1-6	TRBV7-9	.
CAISEAGGFDVSVYEQYF	TRBJ2-7	TRBV10-3	.
CAWAGTGITGAFF	TRBJ1-1	TRBV30	.
CAISESAIAGGETQYF	TRBJ2-5	TRBV10-3	once
CASARGGGADTQYF	TRBJ2-3	TRBV7-3	.
CASSPGQGAKYGSPLHF	TRBJ1-6	TRBV5-1	.
CASSFNRGHEQYF	TRBJ2-7	TRBV11-1	.